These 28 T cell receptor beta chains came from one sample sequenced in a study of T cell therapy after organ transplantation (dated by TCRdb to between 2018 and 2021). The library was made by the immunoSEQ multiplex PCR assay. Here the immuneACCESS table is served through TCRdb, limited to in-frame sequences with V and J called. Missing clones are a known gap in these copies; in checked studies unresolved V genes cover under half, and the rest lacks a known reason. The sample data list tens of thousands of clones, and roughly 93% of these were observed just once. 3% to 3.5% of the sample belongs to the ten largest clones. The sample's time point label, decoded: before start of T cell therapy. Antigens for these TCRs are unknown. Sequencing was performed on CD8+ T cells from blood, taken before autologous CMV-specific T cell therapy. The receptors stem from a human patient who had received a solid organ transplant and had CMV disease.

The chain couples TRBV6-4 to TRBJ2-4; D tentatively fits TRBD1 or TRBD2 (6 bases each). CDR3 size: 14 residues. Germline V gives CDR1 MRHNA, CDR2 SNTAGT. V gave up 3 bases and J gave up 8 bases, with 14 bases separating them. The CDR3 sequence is CASSEGGGGDIQYF. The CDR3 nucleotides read TGTGCCAGCAGTGAAGGAGGGGGAGGTGACATTCAGTACTTC.

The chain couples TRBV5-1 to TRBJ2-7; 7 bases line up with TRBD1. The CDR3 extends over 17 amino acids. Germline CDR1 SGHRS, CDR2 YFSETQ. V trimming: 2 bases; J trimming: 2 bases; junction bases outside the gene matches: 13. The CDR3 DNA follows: TGCGCCAGCAGCTTCCGGTACCAGGGGGAACGTACCTACGAGCAGTACTTC. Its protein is CASSFRYQGERTYEQYF.

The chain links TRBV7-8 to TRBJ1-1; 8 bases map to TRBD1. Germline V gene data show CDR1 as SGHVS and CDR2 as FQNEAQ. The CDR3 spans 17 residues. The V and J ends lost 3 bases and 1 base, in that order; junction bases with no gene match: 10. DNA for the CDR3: TGTGCCAGCAGCTTGATGACAGGGGCAGGATCGAACACTGAAGCTTTCTTT. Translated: CASSLMTGAGSNTEAFF.

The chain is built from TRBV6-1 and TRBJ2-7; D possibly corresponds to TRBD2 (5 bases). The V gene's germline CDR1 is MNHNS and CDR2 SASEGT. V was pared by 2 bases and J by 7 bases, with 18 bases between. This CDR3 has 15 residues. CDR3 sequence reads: CASSELVVPTGEQYF. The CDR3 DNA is TGTGCCAGCAGTGAACTAGTGGTCCCTACGGGGGAGCAGTACTTC.

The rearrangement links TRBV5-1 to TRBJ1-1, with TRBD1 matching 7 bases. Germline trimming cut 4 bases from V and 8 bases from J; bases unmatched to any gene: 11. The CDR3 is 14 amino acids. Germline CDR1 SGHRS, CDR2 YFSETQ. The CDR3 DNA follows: TGCGCCAGCAGCCGGGCAGGGGGTGACCTGGAAGCTTTCTTT. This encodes CASSRAGGDLEAFF.

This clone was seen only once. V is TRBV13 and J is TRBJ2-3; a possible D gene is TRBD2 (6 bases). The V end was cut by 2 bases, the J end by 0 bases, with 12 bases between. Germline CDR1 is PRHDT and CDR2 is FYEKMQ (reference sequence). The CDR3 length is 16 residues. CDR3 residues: CASSLYGGTSTDTQYF. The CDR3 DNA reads TGTGCCAGCAGCTTATACGGGGGAACCAGCACAGATACGCAGTATTTT.

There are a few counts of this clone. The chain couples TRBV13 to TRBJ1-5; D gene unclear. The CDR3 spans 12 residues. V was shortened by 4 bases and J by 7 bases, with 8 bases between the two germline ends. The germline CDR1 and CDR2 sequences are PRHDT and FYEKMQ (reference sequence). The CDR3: CASSSHKQPQHF. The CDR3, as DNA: TGTGCCAGCAGCTCCCATAAGCAGCCCCAGCATTTT.

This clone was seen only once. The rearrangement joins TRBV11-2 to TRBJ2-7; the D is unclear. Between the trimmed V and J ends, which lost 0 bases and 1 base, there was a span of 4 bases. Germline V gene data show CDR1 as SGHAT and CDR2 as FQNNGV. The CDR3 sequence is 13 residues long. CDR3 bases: TGTGCCAGCAGCTTAGACGGATCCTACGAGCAGTACTTC. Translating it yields CASSLDGSYEQYF. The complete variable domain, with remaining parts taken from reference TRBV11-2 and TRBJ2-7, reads EAGVAQSPRYKIIEKRQSVAFWCNPISGHATLYWYQQILGQGPKLLIQFQNNGVVDDSQLPKDRFSAERLKGVDSTLKIQPAKLEDSAVYLCASSLDGSYEQYFGPGTRLTVT.

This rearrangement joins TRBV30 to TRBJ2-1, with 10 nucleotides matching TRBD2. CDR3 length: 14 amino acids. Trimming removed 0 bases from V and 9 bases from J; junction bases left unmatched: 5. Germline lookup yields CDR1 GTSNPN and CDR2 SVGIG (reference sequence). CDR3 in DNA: TGTGCCTGGAGTGTAGGTCTAGCGGGAGCTGAGCAGTTCTTC. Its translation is CAWSVGLAGAEQFF.

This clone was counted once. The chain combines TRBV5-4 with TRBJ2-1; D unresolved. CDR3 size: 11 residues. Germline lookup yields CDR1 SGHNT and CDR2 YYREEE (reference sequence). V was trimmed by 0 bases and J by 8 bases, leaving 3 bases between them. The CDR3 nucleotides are TGTGCCAGCAGCTTGGATCATGAGCAGTTCTTC. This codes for CASSLDHEQFF.

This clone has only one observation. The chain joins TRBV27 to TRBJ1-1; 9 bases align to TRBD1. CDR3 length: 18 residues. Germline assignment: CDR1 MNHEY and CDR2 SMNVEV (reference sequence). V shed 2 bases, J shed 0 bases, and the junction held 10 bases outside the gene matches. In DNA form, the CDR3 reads TGTGCCAGCAGTTTAGGTCCCGGGACAGGGACCATGAACACTGAAGCTTTCTTT. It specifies CASSLGPGTGTMNTEAFF.

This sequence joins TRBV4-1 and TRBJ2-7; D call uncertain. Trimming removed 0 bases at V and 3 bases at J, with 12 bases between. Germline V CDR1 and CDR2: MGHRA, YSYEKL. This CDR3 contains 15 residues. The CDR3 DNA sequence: TGCGCCAGCAGCCAAGATCCCTTCCCTATCTACGAGCAGTACTTC. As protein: CASSQDPFPIYEQYF.

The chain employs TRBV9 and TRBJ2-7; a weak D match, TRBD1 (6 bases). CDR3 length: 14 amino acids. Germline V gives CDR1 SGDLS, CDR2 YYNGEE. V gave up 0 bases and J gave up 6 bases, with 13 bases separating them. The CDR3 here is CASSVGQGFGEQYF. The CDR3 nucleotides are TGTGCCAGCAGCGTAGGGCAGGGGTTTGGCGAGCAGTACTTC.

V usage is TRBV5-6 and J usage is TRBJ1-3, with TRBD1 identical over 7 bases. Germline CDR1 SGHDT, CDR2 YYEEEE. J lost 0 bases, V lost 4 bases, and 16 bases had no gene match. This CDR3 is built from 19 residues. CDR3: CASSQGGTADYNSGNTIYF. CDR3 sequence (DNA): TGTGCCAGCAGCCAGGGTGGGACAGCAGACTATAACTCTGGAAACACCATATATTTT.

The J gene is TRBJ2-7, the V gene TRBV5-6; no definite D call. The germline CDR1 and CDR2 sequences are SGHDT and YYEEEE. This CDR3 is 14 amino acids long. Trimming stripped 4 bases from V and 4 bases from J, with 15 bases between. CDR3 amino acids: CASSTAAGPYEQYF. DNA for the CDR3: TGTGCCAGCAGCACCGCAGCAGGACCGTACGAGCAGTACTTC.

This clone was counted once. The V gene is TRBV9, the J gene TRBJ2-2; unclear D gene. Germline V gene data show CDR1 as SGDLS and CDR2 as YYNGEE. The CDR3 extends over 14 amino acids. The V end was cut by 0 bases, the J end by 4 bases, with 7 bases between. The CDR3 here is CASSVVERTGELFF. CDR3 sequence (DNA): TGTGCCAGCAGCGTAGTGGAGCGCACCGGGGAGCTGTTTTTT.

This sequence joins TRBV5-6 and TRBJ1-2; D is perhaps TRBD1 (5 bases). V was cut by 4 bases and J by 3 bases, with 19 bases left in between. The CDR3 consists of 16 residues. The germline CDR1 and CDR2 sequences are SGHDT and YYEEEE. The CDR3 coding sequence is TGTGCCAGCAGCCCGGGACCGCTCTGGAAGGACTATGGCTACACCTTC. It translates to CASSPGPLWKDYGYTF. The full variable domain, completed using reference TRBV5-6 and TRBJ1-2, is DAGVTQSPTHLIKTRGQQVTLRCSPKSGHDTVSWYQQALGQGPQFIFQYYEEEERQRGNFPDRFSGHQFPNYSSELNVNALLLGDSALYLCASSPGPLWKDYGYTFGSGTRLTVV.

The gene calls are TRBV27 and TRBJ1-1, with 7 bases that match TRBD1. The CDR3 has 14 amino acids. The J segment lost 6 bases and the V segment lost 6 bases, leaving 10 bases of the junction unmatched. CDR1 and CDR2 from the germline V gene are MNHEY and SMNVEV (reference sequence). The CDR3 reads CASRMTGNSPEAFF. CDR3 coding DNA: TGTGCCAGCAGAATGACAGGGAATTCGCCTGAAGCTTTCTTT.

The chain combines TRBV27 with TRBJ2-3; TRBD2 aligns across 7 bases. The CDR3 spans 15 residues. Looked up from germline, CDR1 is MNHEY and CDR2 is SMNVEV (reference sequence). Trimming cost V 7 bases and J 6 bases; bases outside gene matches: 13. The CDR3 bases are TGTGCCAGCAATTTTCTGGCGGGAGACGCGGATACGCAGTATTTT. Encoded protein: CASNFLAGDADTQYF.

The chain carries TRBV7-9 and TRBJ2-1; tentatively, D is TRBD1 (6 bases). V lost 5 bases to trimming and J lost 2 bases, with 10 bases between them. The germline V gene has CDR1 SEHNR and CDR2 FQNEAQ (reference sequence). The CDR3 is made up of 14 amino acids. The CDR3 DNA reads TGTGCCAGCAGCGCCGGGACAACCTACAATGAGCAGTTCTTC. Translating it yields CASSAGTTYNEQFF.

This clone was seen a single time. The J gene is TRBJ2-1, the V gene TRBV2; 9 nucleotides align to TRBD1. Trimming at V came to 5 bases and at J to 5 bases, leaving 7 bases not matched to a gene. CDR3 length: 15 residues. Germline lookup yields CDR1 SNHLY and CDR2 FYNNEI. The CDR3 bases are TGTGCCAGCAGTACCGGGACAGGGATACACAATGAGCAGTTCTTC. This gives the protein CASSTGTGIHNEQFF.

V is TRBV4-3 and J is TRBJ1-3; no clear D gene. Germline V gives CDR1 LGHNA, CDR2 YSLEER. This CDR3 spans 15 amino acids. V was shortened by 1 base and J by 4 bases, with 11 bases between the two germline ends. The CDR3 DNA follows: TGCGCCAGCAGCCAAGCACCGTTGGGAGGAAACACCATATATTTT. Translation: CASSQAPLGGNTIYF.

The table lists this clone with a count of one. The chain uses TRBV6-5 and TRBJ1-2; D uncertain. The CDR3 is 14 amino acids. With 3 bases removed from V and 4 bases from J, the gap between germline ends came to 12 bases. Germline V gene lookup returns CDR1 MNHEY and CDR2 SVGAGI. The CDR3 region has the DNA TGTGCCAGCAGTTATTCGACGGATCTCTATGGCTACACCTTC. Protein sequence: CASSYSTDLYGYTF.

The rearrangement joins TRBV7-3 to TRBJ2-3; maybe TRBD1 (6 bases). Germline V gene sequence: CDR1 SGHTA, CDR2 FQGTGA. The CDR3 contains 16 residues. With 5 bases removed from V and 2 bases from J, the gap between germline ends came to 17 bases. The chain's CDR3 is CASSKQGGRVTDTQYF. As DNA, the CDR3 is TGTGCCAGCAGCAAACAAGGGGGTCGCGTCACAGATACGCAGTATTTT.

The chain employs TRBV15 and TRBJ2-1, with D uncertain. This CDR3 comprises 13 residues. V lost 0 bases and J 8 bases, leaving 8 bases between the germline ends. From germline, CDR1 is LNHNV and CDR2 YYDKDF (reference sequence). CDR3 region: CATSREPFDEQFF. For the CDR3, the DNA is TGTGCCACCAGCAGAGAGCCCTTCGATGAGCAGTTCTTC.

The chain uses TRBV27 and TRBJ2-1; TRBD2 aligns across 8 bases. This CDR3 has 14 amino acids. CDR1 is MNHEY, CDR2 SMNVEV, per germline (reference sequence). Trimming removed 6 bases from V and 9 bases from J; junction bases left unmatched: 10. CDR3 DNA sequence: TGTGCCAGCAGCTCAGCGGGAGATTGGGGTGAGCAGTTCTTC. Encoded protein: CASSSAGDWGEQFF.

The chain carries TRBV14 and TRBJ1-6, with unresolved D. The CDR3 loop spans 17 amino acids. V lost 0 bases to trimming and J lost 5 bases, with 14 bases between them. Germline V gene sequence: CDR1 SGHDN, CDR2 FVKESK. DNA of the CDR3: TGTGCCAGCAGCCAAGAGGAAGGTAGTTACAATAATTCACCCCTCCACTTT. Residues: CASSQEEGSYNNSPLHF.

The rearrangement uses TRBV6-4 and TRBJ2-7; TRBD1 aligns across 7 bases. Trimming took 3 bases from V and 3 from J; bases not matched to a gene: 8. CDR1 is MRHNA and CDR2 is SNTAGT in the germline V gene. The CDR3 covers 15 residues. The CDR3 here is CASSEEQGKGYEQYF. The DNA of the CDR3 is TGTGCCAGCAGTGAAGAACAGGGGAAGGGCTACGAGCAGTACTTC.